The clone carrying this T cell receptor beta chain was recorded once. Its antigen is not identified. This sample was taken from a study of cytomegalovirus exposure and HLA in healthy donors. Losses at the gene ends were 6 bases for V and 6 bases for J; bases not matched to a gene: 15. The CDR3 extends over 18 amino acids. Amplification used 60 Vbeta primers and 13 Jbeta primers. Measured with immunoSEQ multiplex PCR; TCRdb has only the in-frame clones, and not every one. Of about 110,000 clones listed, approximately 81% were seen once; the top ten hold 1% to 1.5%. Study results and caveats: Beyond CMV serostatus, there was no information to go on about immune exposure. Most sequenced TCRs were rare (though some public TCRs occurred in many donors).

The specimen sequenced was PBMCs. The rearrangement links TRBV5-7 to TRBJ2-5; 15 bases match TRBD2. TRBV5-7 is an ORF, with its function uncertain. This sequence originates from a man aged 25 to 40 in good health and CMV-seronegative. The CDR3 bases are TGTGCCAGCACCGGACTAGCGGGGGGGCCGTATTTTTCCCAGACCCAGTACTTC. Translating it yields CASTGLAGGPYFSQTQYF.